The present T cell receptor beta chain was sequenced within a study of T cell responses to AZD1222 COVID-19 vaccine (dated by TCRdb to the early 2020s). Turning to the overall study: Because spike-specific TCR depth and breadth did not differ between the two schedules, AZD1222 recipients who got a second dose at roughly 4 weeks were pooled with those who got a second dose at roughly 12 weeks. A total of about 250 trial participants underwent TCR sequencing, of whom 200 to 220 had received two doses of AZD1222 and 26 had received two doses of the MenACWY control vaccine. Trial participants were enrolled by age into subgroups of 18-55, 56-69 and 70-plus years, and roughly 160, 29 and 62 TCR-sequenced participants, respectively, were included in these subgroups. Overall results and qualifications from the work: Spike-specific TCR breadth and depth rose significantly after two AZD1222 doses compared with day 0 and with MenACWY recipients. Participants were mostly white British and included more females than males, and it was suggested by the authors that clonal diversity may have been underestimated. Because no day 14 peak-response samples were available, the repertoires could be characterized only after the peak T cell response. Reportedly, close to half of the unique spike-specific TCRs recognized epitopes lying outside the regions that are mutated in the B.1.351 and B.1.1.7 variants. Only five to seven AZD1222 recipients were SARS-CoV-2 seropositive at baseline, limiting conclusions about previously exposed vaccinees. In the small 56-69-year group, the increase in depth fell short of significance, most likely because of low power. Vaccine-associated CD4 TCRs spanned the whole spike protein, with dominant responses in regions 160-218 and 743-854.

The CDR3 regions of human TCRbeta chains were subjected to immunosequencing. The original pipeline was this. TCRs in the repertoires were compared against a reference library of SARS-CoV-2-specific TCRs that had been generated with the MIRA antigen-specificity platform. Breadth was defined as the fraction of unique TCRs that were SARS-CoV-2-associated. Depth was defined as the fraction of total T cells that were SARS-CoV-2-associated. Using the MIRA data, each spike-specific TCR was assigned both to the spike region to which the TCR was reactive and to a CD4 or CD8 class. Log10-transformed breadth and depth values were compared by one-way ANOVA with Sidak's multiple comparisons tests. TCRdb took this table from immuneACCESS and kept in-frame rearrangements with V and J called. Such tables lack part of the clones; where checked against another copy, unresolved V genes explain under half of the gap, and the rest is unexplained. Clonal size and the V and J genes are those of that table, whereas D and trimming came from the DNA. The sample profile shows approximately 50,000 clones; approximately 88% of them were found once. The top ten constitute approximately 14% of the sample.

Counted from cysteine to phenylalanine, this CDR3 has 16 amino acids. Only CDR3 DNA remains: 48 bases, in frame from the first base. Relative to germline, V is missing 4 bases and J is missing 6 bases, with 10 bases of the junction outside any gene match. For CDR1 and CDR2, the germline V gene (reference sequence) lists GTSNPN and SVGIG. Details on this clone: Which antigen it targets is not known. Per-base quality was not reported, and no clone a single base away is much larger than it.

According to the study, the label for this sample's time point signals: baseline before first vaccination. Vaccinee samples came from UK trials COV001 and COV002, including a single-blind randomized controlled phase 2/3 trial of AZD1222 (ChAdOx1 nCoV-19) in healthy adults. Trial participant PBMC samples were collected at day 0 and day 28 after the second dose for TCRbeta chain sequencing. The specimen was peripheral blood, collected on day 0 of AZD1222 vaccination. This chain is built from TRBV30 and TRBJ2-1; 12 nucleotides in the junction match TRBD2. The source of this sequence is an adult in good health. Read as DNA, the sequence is TGTGCCTGGATAAGGCCGGGACTAGCGGGTCCCAATGAGCAGTTCTTC. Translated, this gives CAWIRPGLAGPNEQFF.